This T cell receptor (beta chain) derives from a study of cytomegalovirus exposure and HLA in healthy donors. General study findings and limits: Within an earlier analysis, most TCR beta V segments proved productive either about 90% or about 30% of the time. Researchers reported from a later analysis that most CMV-associated TCR beta chains appeared HLA-restricted.

This clone has a handful of counts. Antigen unknown. The PCR had 60 Vbeta and 13 Jbeta primers. Profiled with immunoSEQ multiplex PCR; TCRdb holds only in-frame clones, not every one. Here the sample spans 65,000 to 85,000 clones, roughly 9.1% being singletons. This CDR3 has 18 amino acids. V lost 5 bases, J lost 6 bases, and 27 bases lay in between. Germline lookup yields CDR1 SGHAT and CDR2 FQNNGV. The sequence was obtained from a man in his fifties or sixties in good health and CMV-seropositive. What was sequenced was PBMCs. The chain links TRBV11-2 to TRBJ2-3; D may be TRBD2 (7 bases). CDR3 coding DNA: TGTGCCAGCAGCGCAGTCCCAATGGGCGGGGGCTCCCGGGATACGCAGTATTTT. This encodes CASSAVPMGGGSRDTQYF. Full variable domain (remainder filled in from reference TRBV11-2 and TRBJ2-3): EAGVAQSPRYKIIEKRQSVAFWCNPISGHATLYWYQQILGQGPKLLIQFQNNGVVDDSQLPKDRFSAERLKGVDSTLKIQPAKLEDSAVYLCASSAVPMGGGSRDTQYFGPGTRLTVL.